These 14 T cell receptor beta chains share one sample of origin, sequenced in a study of PD-L1 blockade in urothelial cancer. Time point indicated: peripheral blood 6 weeks after treatment start. Clones were read by immunoSEQ multiplex PCR, and TCRdb kept only the in-frame ones, dropping some. The table lists 65,000 to 85,000 clones, about 91% of them singletons. The sample in question was PBMCs, obtained around atezolizumab (anti-PD-L1) treatment. The receptors come from a woman of 80 years or more with urothelial cancer.

In this sample, this clone turned up a few times. V and J are TRBV6-1 and TRBJ1-4, with D tentatively TRBD1 (5 bases). Germline V lookup: CDR1 MNHNS, CDR2 SASEGT. The length of the CDR3 is 13 residues. V gave up 6 bases and J gave up 12 bases, with 17 bases separating them. In nucleotides, the CDR3 is TGTGCCAGCAGGCCGGGGGAGCCCGGGGAACTGTTTTTT. Amino acids: CASRPGEPGELFF.

This rearrangement joins TRBV2 to TRBJ2-6; D possibly corresponds to TRBD1 (5 bases). CDR3 length: 16 residues. Germline CDR1 reads SNHLY; CDR2 reads FYNNEI. Deletions cut 6 bases from V and 0 bases from J, with 12 bases between. CDR3 amino acids: CASRVGQSSGANVLTF. DNA of the CDR3: TGTGCCAGCAGAGTAGGACAAAGCTCTGGGGCCAACGTCCTGACTTTC.

The J gene is TRBJ2-5, the V gene TRBV9; 7 bases agree with TRBD2. V gave up 4 bases and J gave up 5 bases; unmatched junction bases: 11. The CDR3 loop spans 15 amino acids. Per germline, CDR1 SGDLS and CDR2 YYNGEE. The CDR3 nucleotides are TGTGCCAGCAGCCTCGGGACTACTTATGGGGAGACCCAGTACTTC. This sequence encodes CASSLGTTYGETQYF.

The chain combines TRBV7-9 with TRBJ2-5; no clear D gene. This CDR3 has 11 amino acids. V lost 2 bases and J 5 bases, leaving 3 bases between the germline ends. The germline CDR1 and CDR2 sequences are SEHNR and FQNEAQ (reference sequence). CDR3 nucleotide sequence: TGTGCCAGCAGCTTATCGGAGACCCAGTACTTC. As protein: CASSLSETQYF. The whole variable domain, remainder taken from reference TRBV7-9 and TRBJ2-5, is DTGVSQNPRHKITKRGQNVTFRCDPISEHNRLYWYRQTLGQGPEFLTYFQNEAQLEKSRLLSDRFSAERPKGSFSTLEIQRTEQGDSAMYLCASSLSETQYFGPGTRLLVL.

The gene calls are TRBV6-6 and TRBJ1-2; 7 bases are shared with TRBD1. The CDR3 consists of 13 residues. Germline values: CDR1 MNHNY, CDR2 SVGAGI (reference sequence). With V trimmed by 0 bases and J by 7 bases, 2 bases remained unmatched. The CDR3 loop is CASSYSTGTGYTF. The DNA for the CDR3 is TGTGCCAGCAGTTACTCGACAGGGACTGGCTACACCTTC.

Here the CDR3 reads CASSLVGSNTEAFF. CDR3 sequence (DNA): TGTGCCAGCAGCTTGGTGGGCAGTAACACTGAAGCTTTCTTT. This sequence joins TRBV5-4 and TRBJ1-1; D remains ambiguous. Germline lookup yields CDR1 SGHNT and CDR2 YYREEE (reference sequence). Trimming shortened V by 0 bases and J by 2 bases, and 8 bases separated the two germline ends. The CDR3 is made up of 14 amino acids.

This chain uses TRBV9 with TRBJ2-1; 10 nucleotides line up with TRBD2. V shed 5 bases, J shed 9 bases, and the junction held 14 bases outside the gene matches. Per the germline V gene, CDR1 is SGDLS and CDR2 is YYNGEE. The length of the CDR3 is 16 residues. CDR3 in amino acids: CASSALGGSGRFEQFF. The CDR3 DNA reads as TGTGCCAGCAGTGCCCTTGGAGGTAGCGGGAGGTTTGAGCAGTTCTTC.

This sequence joins TRBV5-4 and TRBJ2-3; a possible D gene is TRBD2 (6 bases). CDR3 length: 16 residues. Trimming shortened V by 4 bases and J by 4 bases, and 19 bases separated the two germline ends. Germline CDR1 SGHNT, CDR2 YYREEE (reference sequence). Here the CDR3 reads CASSQKGLASADTQYF. Written as DNA, the CDR3 is TGTGCCAGCAGCCAGAAAGGCCTAGCGTCTGCAGATACGCAGTATTTT. Complete variable domain (other parts from reference TRBV5-4 and TRBJ2-3): ETGVTQSPTHLIKTRGQQVTLRCSSQSGHNTVSWYQQALGQGPQFIFQYYREEENGRGNFPPRFSGLQFPNYSSELNVNALELDDSALYLCASSQKGLASADTQYFGPGTRLTVL.

The chain has TRBV27 and TRBJ2-1; 8 nucleotides agree with TRBD2. V lost 2 bases to trimming and J lost 10 bases; unmatched junction nucleotides: 1. Germline V gene data show CDR1 as MNHEY and CDR2 as SMNVEV (reference sequence). The CDR3 extends over 12 amino acids. The CDR3 bases are TGTGCCAGCAGTTTAACTAGCGGAGAGCAGTTCTTC. It translates to CASSLTSGEQFF.

This clone is a singleton in its sample. In nucleotides, the CDR3 is TGCGCCAGCAGCTTAAAGGGACAGAAAGAGACCCAGTACTTC. It yields the protein CASSLKGQKETQYF. This chain uses TRBV5-1 with TRBJ2-5; 7 nucleotides agree with TRBD1. The CDR3 spans 14 residues. CDR1 and CDR2 (germline): SGHRS, YFSETQ. V dropped 2 bases and J dropped 3; count of bases not matched to a gene: 4.

The gene calls are TRBV5-4 and TRBJ2-5, with 7 bases fitting TRBD1. The CDR3 has 12 residues. J was trimmed by 5 bases and V by 6 bases; bases with no gene match: 4. Germline values: CDR1 SGHNT, CDR2 YYREEE (reference sequence). CDR3 in amino acids: CASKGAGETQYF. In nucleotides, the CDR3 is TGTGCCAGCAAGGGGGCAGGTGAGACCCAGTACTTC.

The chain carries TRBV4-2 and TRBJ1-2; possible D gene TRBD1, 5 bases. From germline, CDR1 is LGHNA and CDR2 YNFKEQ. This CDR3 has 15 residues. V was trimmed by 0 bases and J by 4 bases, leaving 12 bases between them. The CDR3 DNA is TGTGCCAGCAGCCAAGATCCGGCAGGGTTCTATGGCTACACCTTC. This sequence encodes CASSQDPAGFYGYTF.

V usage is TRBV29-1 and J usage is TRBJ2-7, with 9 bases aligning to TRBD1. The CDR3 has 14 residues. V lost 6 bases and J lost 6; bases outside the gene matches: 12. Germline CDR1 and CDR2: SQVTM and ANQGSEA. The CDR3 nucleotides read TGCAGCGTCGCTTCCGGGACAGGGAGGGCCGAGCAGTACTTC. It codes for CSVASGTGRAEQYF.

The J gene is TRBJ1-1, the V gene TRBV6-4; perhaps TRBD1 as D (5 bases). V lost 6 bases, J lost 4 bases, and 18 bases lay in between. The V gene's germline CDR1 is MRHNA and CDR2 SNTAGT. This CDR3 has 15 residues. CDR3 in DNA: TGTGCCAGCAGAGCCACCGCCATCGGGGGCACTGAAGCTTTCTTT. Amino acid sequence: CASRATAIGGTEAFF.